Presented here are 21 T cell receptor beta chains from one specimen sequenced in a study of CD8 T cells in ankylosing spondylitis. TCRdb processed the 5' RACE reads anew with MiXCR; each CDR3 protein has one entry. In the table there are 200,000 to 250,000 distinct CDR3 sequences, about a quarter of which are singletons. Material: blood, either unsorted or a sorted T cell fraction (not recorded which). The receptor source for this set is a male donor with ankylosing spondylitis or in good health (not recorded which).

In this sample, this clonotype turned up a few times. This sequence joins TRBV3-2 and TRBJ1-2; TRBD1, as called in the table, went unchecked against the DNA. TRBV3-2 is assigned pseudogene status. The length of the CDR3 is 15 residues. The DNA of the CDR3 is TGTGCCTCCTGCCCCAGGACAGGTATCTTCTATGGCTACACCTTC. This translates into CASCPRTGIFYGYTF.

The table lists this clonotype with many counts. This chain uses TRBV29-1 with TRBJ2-5, with D unclear. Trimming pared 4 bases from V and 0 bases from J, leaving 6 bases between. Germline-derived CDR1 and CDR2 are SQVTM and ANQGSEA. The length of the CDR3 is 12 residues. CDR3 coding DNA: TGCAGCGTTGTCTGGTACCAAGAGACCCAGTACTTC. Residues: CSVVWYQETQYF.

This clonotype was observed many times. This chain connects TRBV3-1 to TRBJ2-1; D is possibly TRBD1 or TRBD2 (5 bases each). From germline, CDR1 is LGHDT and CDR2 YNNKEL (reference sequence). This CDR3 has 16 residues. Trimming took 2 bases from V and 4 from J, leaving 15 bases between them. CDR3 loop: CASSQSGGAAYNEQFF. In DNA, the CDR3 is TGTGCCAGCAGCCAAAGTGGGGGAGCAGCGTACAATGAGCAGTTCTTC.

The rearrangement links TRBV11-2 to TRBJ2-1; D perhaps matches TRBD2 (6 bases). The CDR3 runs 16 residues. V was shortened by 1 base and J by 12 bases, with 22 bases between the two germline ends. Germline V gene data show CDR1 as SGHAT and CDR2 as FQNNGV. The CDR3 DNA sequence: TGTGCCAGCAGCTTAGTCCGGAAAGGGACTGGTTGGGGGCAGTTCTTC. This codes for CASSLVRKGTGWGQFF.

This clonotype was detected many times. The J gene is TRBJ1-1, the V gene TRBV29-1; D is possibly TRBD1 (6 bases). V was cut by 6 bases and J by 1 base, with 15 bases left in between. The CDR3 covers 14 residues. Germline CDR1 is SQVTM and CDR2 is ANQGSEA. CDR3 amino acids: CSVLIGQKNTEAFF. CDR3 nucleotides: TGCAGCGTCCTGATAGGACAGAAGAACACTGAAGCTTTCTTT. Supplemented by reference TRBV29-1 and TRBJ1-1, the full variable domain reads SAVISQKPSRDICQRGTSLTIQCQVDSQVTMMFWYRQQPGQSLTLIATANQGSEATYESGFVIDKFPISRPNLTFSTLTVSNMSPEDSSIYLCSVLIGQKNTEAFFGQGTRLTVV.

The sample holds many counts of this clonotype. J is TRBJ2-5 and V is TRBV29-1; D gene ambiguous. CDR1 and CDR2 (germline): SQVTM, ANQGSEA. Trimming removed 5 bases at V and 1 base at J, with 11 bases between. The CDR3 has 13 amino acids. The CDR3 spells CSVKNQPQETQYF. In DNA, the CDR3 is TGCAGCGTTAAGAATCAGCCCCAAGAGACCCAGTACTTC.

This clonotype has a handful of counts. V is TRBV29-1 and J is TRBJ2-7; 8 bases agree with TRBD2. Germline CDR1 reads SQVTM; CDR2 reads ANQGSEA. The CDR3 runs 13 residues. The V and J ends lost 5 bases and 6 bases, in that order; junction bases with no gene match: 9. The DNA of the CDR3 is TGCAGCGTTAGCCGGCGGGAGGACTCCGAGCAGTACTTC. It translates to CSVSRREDSEQYF.

This clonotype was detected only a few times. V is TRBV29-1 and J is TRBJ2-7; no clear D gene. The CDR3 is made up of 16 amino acids. Germline V lookup: CDR1 SQVTM, CDR2 ANQGSEA. V gave up 5 bases and J gave up 0 bases, with 20 bases separating them. CDR3 in amino acids: CSVSGRGAASSYEQYF. CDR3 coding DNA: TGCAGCGTTTCAGGACGTGGCGCGGCGAGCTCCTACGAGCAGTACTTC.

This clonotype occurred a few times. The genes are TRBV5-1 and TRBJ2-7; D possibly uses TRBD1 or TRBD2 (6 bases each). CDR1 and CDR2 (germline): SGHRS, YFSETQ. This CDR3 contains 15 residues. Trimming removed 1 base at V and 2 bases at J, with 13 bases between. The CDR3 is CASSLRGGTTYEQYF. In DNA, the CDR3 is TGCGCCAGCAGCTTGAGGGGCGGGACAACCTACGAGCAGTACTTC.

This clonotype was recorded a few times. V is TRBV20-1 and J is TRBJ2-7, with TRBD2 identical over 13 bases. The V and J ends lost 5 bases and 1 base, in that order; junction bases with no gene match: 11. CDR3 size: 17 residues. The germline V gene encodes CDR1 DFQATT and CDR2 SNEGSKA (reference sequence). The CDR3 sequence: CSASGTSGIMKSYEQYF. The CDR3 nucleotides read TGCAGTGCTTCCGGGACTAGCGGGATCATGAAATCCTACGAGCAGTACTTC.

Ten or more counts support this clonotype. The chain uses TRBV10-3 and TRBJ2-5; 9 bases are a match to TRBD1. This CDR3 is 16 amino acids long. Germline assignment: CDR1 ENHRY and CDR2 SYGVKD. Trimming removed 7 bases from V and 3 bases from J; junction bases left unmatched: 12. CDR3 in DNA: TGTGCCATCACGCTTCCGGGACAGGGAGGGGAAGAGACCCAGTACTTC. Translation gives CAITLPGQGGEETQYF.

This clonotype was seen a handful of times. The chain couples TRBV20-1 to TRBJ1-2; no reliable D call. Germline CDR1 DFQATT, CDR2 SNEGSKA (reference sequence). The ends were cut back, 0 bases at V and 2 bases at J, with 19 bases in the middle. CDR3 length equals 17 residues. The CDR3 nucleotides read TGCAGTGCTAGAGAATTGCAGTCATACAGAGAAAACTATGGCTACACCTTC. Encoded protein: CSARELQSYRENYGYTF.

This clonotype was observed a few times. This chain links TRBV29-1 with TRBJ2-1, with TRBD2 matching 9 bases. The length of the CDR3 is 14 residues. CDR1 is SQVTM, CDR2 ANQGSEA, per germline. Trimming cost V 7 bases and J 7 bases; bases outside gene matches: 11. The CDR3 DNA sequence: TGCAGCGCTGACGCGGGAGGGCCGTGGAATGAGCAGTTCTTC. Protein: CSADAGGPWNEQFF.

This rearrangement joins TRBV6-1 to TRBJ2-2; 9 bases map to TRBD1. The V segment lost 6 bases and the J segment 3 bases; nucleotides outside the gene matches: 11. CDR1 and CDR2 (germline): MNHNS, SASEGT. The CDR3 totals 17 residues. CDR3 coding DNA: TGTGCCAGCAGACCCAGTCAGGGACAGGGAGACACCGGGGAGCTGTTTTTT. It encodes CASRPSQGQGDTGELFF.

The J gene is TRBJ1-1, the V gene TRBV20-1; no firm D call. V was shortened by 6 bases and J by 1 base, with 12 bases between the two germline ends. Germline assignment: CDR1 DFQATT and CDR2 SNEGSKA (reference sequence). The CDR3 spans 13 residues. The DNA for the CDR3 is TGCAGTGCCCGGAGGTCAGGGAACACTGAAGCTTTCTTT. Translating gives CSARRSGNTEAFF.

This clonotype was counted ten times or more. The gene calls are TRBV10-3 and TRBJ2-7, with 8 bases fitting TRBD1. V shed 6 bases and J 5 bases; nucleotides not matched to a gene: 9. The CDR3 runs 14 residues. CDR1 and CDR2 (germline): ENHRY, SYGVKD. The CDR3 sequence: CAISPGQGFDEQYF. The DNA of the CDR3 is TGTGCCATCAGCCCTGGACAGGGCTTCGACGAGCAGTACTTC.

This clonotype was seen at least ten times. The chain is built from TRBV29-1 and TRBJ2-1; D is unresolved. The germline V gene encodes CDR1 SQVTM and CDR2 ANQGSEA. The germline V and J ends were trimmed by 7 bases and 1 base, with 11 bases remaining between them. This CDR3 has 13 amino acids. CDR3 sequence reads: CSGRGGSYNEQFF. CDR3 DNA sequence: TGCAGCGGGCGAGGCGGTTCCTACAATGAGCAGTTCTTC.

This clonotype turned up a few times. This rearrangement joins TRBV29-1 to TRBJ2-7; 7 positions agree with TRBD1. From germline, CDR1 is SQVTM and CDR2 ANQGSEA. The CDR3 contains 12 residues. V was pared by 6 bases and J by 3 bases, with 5 bases of the junction left unmatched. The CDR3 bases are TGCAGCGTGACAGGGCCCAACTACGAGCAGTACTTC. It translates to CSVTGPNYEQYF.

The chain has TRBV29-1 and TRBJ2-7, with TRBD2 identical over 7 bases. The germline V gene encodes CDR1 SQVTM and CDR2 ANQGSEA. The CDR3 is 15 amino acids. J gave up 5 bases and V 1 base, and 11 bases lay outside the gene matches. The CDR3 reads CSVEGKGGPGDEQYF. The CDR3 DNA sequence: TGCAGCGTTGAAGGGAAGGGAGGGCCTGGGGACGAGCAGTACTTC.

This clonotype was found many times. The chain joins TRBV20-1 to TRBJ2-7; 12 nucleotides agree with TRBD2. Per the germline V gene, CDR1 is DFQATT and CDR2 is SNEGSKA (reference sequence). The CDR3 has 18 amino acids. The J segment lost 0 bases and the V segment lost 2 bases, leaving 11 bases of the junction unmatched. CDR3 loop: CSARPGLAGGKYSYEQYF. Written as DNA, the CDR3 is TGCAGTGCTAGACCCGGGCTAGCGGGAGGGAAATACTCCTACGAGCAGTACTTC.

This clonotype has a count of ten or more. The chain carries TRBV20-1 and TRBJ2-3; TRBD2 matches at 7 bases. CDR3 length equals 15 residues. Germline trimming cut 3 bases from V and 5 bases from J; bases unmatched to any gene: 11. In germline, CDR1 is DFQATT, CDR2 SNEGSKA (reference sequence). CDR3 DNA: TGCAGTGCTAGTCTCACTAGCGTGCGAAGAGATACGCAGTATTTT. Residues: CSASLTSVRRDTQYF.